A single sample is the source of the 29 T cell receptor beta chains below, sequenced in a study of blood T cells in healthy people across ages. Primed by a sample-barcoded 5' primer and a J-beta primer mix, a second PCR proceeded for roughly 7 to 11 cycles. TCRdb re-called the 5' RACE reads through MiXCR, storing one row per CDR3 protein. The data hold approximately 1,700,000 distinct CDR3 sequences, with 39% observed a single time. Sequenced sample: blood. The origin of the receptors is a human donor in good health.

In this sample, this clonotype turned up a few times. The V and J genes are TRBV10-3 and TRBJ2-3; 14 nucleotides agree with TRBD2. The trim removed 6 bases at V and 2 bases at J, leaving 4 bases unmatched. Germline loops: CDR1 ENHRY, CDR2 SYGVKD. The CDR3 contains 16 residues. CDR3 DNA sequence: TGTGCCATCAGAACGACTAGCGGGGGGGACACAGATACGCAGTATTTT. It codes for CAIRTTSGGDTDTQYF.

The chain is built from TRBV29-1 and TRBJ1-1, with a possible D match to TRBD1 (5 bases). The length of the CDR3 is 12 residues. From germline, CDR1 is SQVTM and CDR2 ANQGSEA. Trimming left V 8 bases short and J 6 bases short, with 16 bases between. This CDR3 reads CSTGGGVAEAFF. DNA of the CDR3: TGCAGCACGGGGGGTGGAGTCGCTGAAGCTTTCTTT.

This chain connects TRBV12-3 or TRBV12-4 to TRBJ2-6; D ambiguous. V was cut by 3 bases and J by 4 bases, with 16 bases left in between. The CDR3 runs to 17 residues. CDR3 sequence (DNA): TGTGCCAGCAGTTTTCTACCCCCCCAGAGGGGGGCCAACGTCCTGACTTTC. Translation gives CASSFLPPQRGANVLTF.

Comments on this clonotype: A much larger clone lies one base from this, so it may be a read error. The chain carries TRBV20-1 and TRBJ2-6, with TRBD2 matching over 7 bases. There are 15 residues in the CDR3. Germline CDR1 reads DFQATT; CDR2 reads SNEGSKA (reference sequence). The CDR3 DNA reads TGCAGTGCTAGCAAGCCGGGGGGAGGGGCCAGCGTCCTGACTTTC. Encoded protein: CSASKPGGGASVLTF.

This clonotype was recorded a few times. This rearrangement joins TRBV2 to TRBJ2-1; D perhaps matches TRBD2 (6 bases). The CDR3 is made up of 15 amino acids. Germline V gene lookup returns CDR1 SNHLY and CDR2 FYNNEI. V shed 6 bases and J shed 2 bases, with 14 bases lying between them. The CDR3 is CASSTSYGTYNEQFF. The CDR3 DNA reads TGTGCCAGCAGCACTAGCTACGGCACCTACAATGAGCAGTTCTTC.

This clonotype was seen only a few times. This rearrangement joins TRBV4-3 to TRBJ2-1, with 14 bases that match TRBD2. The CDR3 consists of 16 residues. J gave up 10 bases and V 0 bases, and 5 bases lay outside the gene matches. In germline, CDR1 is LGHNA, CDR2 YSLEER. The CDR3 DNA follows: TGCGCCAGCAGCCAAGATCGACTAGCGGGGGGGGACGAGCAGTTCTTC. This sequence encodes CASSQDRLAGGDEQFF.

The rearrangement uses TRBV7-2 and TRBJ1-4, with no clear D. The CDR3 runs to 15 residues. Germline assignment: CDR1 SGHTA and CDR2 FQGNSA. Trimming removed 0 bases from V and 6 bases from J, with 11 bases in between. CDR3 sequence reads: CASSLARVGDEKLFF. Here the CDR3 DNA reads TGTGCCAGCAGCTTAGCAAGGGTAGGCGATGAAAAACTGTTTTTT.

This clonotype has only a few counts. The chain carries TRBV28 and TRBJ1-1; 7 bases match TRBD1. The CDR3 is 11 residues long. Germline-derived CDR1 and CDR2 are MDHEN and SYDVKM. The trim removed 10 bases at V and 10 bases at J, leaving 9 bases unmatched. The CDR3 coding sequence is TGTGCCACGACCACACAGGGGTTAGCTTTCTTT. Translated, it gives CATTTQGLAFF. The complete variable domain, with remaining parts taken from reference TRBV28 and TRBJ1-1, reads DVKVTQSSRYLVKRTGEKVFLECVQDMDHENMFWYRQDPGLGLRLIYFSYDVKMKEKGDIPEGYSVSREKKERFSLILESASTNQTSMYLCATTTQGLAFFGQGTRLTVV.

The V call is TRBV6-6, the J call TRBJ1-4, with 8 bases aligning to TRBD1. V lost 6 bases, J lost 3 bases, and 9 bases stayed unmatched. Germline assignment: CDR1 MNHNY and CDR2 SVGAGI (reference sequence). The CDR3 loop spans 16 amino acids. As DNA, the CDR3 is TGTGCCAGCAGCTATGGACAGGGAGTAGCTAATGAAAAACTGTTTTTT. This sequence encodes CASSYGQGVANEKLFF.

As for this clonotype: A much larger clone lies a single base off, so this may be a read error. This chain connects TRBV29-1 to TRBJ2-4; no clear D gene. CDR3 size: 12 residues. The germline gives CDR1 SQVTM, CDR2 ANQGSEA. V lost 4 bases, J lost 13 bases, and 17 bases lay in between. The CDR3 nucleotides are TGCAGCGTTGGATGGCAGTTAGAGATCCAGTACTTC. This codes for CSVGWQLEIQYF.

This chain uses TRBV7-3 with TRBJ2-3, with D unclear. The CDR3 covers 13 residues. Trimming removed 5 bases from V and 10 bases from J, with 16 bases in between. Germline CDR1 and CDR2: SGHTA and FQGTGA. The CDR3 region is CASSPPGFHAQYF. The DNA for the CDR3 is TGTGCCAGCAGCCCCCCGGGTTTTCATGCGCAGTATTTT.

Comments on this clonotype: The junction does not match germline at one end; this may be a read error. The chain carries TRBV15 and TRBJ1-1; D ambiguous. The CDR3 sequence is 15 residues long. Germline assignment: CDR1 LNHNV and CDR2 YYDKDF (reference sequence). The CDR3 nucleotides read TGTACCACCAGCAGATACCCCGAGGGTGACACTGAAGCTTTCTTT. It yields the protein CTTSRYPEGDTEAFF.

The CDR3 spells CSVELLRGNTEAFF. CDR3 nucleotides: TGCAGCGTTGAACTATTGAGGGGGAACACTGAAGCTTTCTTT. The V gene is TRBV29-1, the J gene TRBJ1-1, with D maybe TRBD1 (5 bases). CDR1 SQVTM and CDR2 ANQGSEA come from the germline V gene. There are 14 residues in the CDR3. The ends were cut back, 2 bases at V and 1 base at J, with 11 bases in the middle.

This chain's CDR3 is CASSPPGGFQNIQYF. CDR3 nucleotide sequence: TGTGCCAGCAGCCCCCCGGGGGGTTTTCAAAACATTCAGTACTTC. The chain joins TRBV14 to TRBJ2-4, with 7 bases aligning to TRBD2. V shed 4 bases and J 5 bases; nucleotides not matched to a gene: 8. In germline, CDR1 is SGHDN, CDR2 FVKESK. The CDR3 is 15 amino acids.

This clonotype has a handful of counts. The chain recombines TRBV6-2 or TRBV6-3 with TRBJ2-3; D unresolved. Trimming pared 0 bases from V and 2 bases from J, leaving 9 bases between. CDR1 MNHEY and CDR2 SVGEGT come from the germline V gene. This CDR3 is built from 15 residues. The CDR3 DNA is TGTGCCAGCAGTTACTCCGCGGCAGACACAGATACGCAGTATTTT. It codes for CASSYSAADTDTQYF.

V gene TRBV20-1 combines with J gene TRBJ1-1; the D gene is possibly TRBD1 (5 bases). The CDR3 is 14 amino acids. Per germline, CDR1 DFQATT and CDR2 SNEGSKA (reference sequence). CDR3 in DNA: TGCATTACCCGGGGGGGTTCATCGAACACTGAAGCTTTCTTT. It codes for CITRGGSSNTEAFF.

The rearrangement uses TRBV4-2 and TRBJ2-2, with D possibly being TRBD2 (5 bases). V gave up 4 bases and J gave up 1 base, with 16 bases separating them. The CDR3 has 17 residues. Germline-derived CDR1 and CDR2 are LGHNA and YNFKEQ. The CDR3: CASSRNPPGKNTGELFF. For the CDR3, the DNA is TGTGCCAGCAGCCGAAACCCGCCGGGAAAGAACACCGGGGAGCTGTTTTTT.

CDR3 sequence: CATSRDRAKRQTDTQYF. Here the CDR3 DNA reads TGTGCCACCAGCAGAGATCGCGCTAAGCGGCAAACAGATACGCAGTATTTT. The chain combines TRBV15 with TRBJ2-3; D possibly corresponds to TRBD2 (5 bases). The length of the CDR3 is 17 residues. Germline values: CDR1 LNHNV, CDR2 YYDKDF (reference sequence). Deletions cut 0 bases from V and 3 bases from J, with 16 bases between.

The chain employs TRBV4-2 and TRBJ2-5; D is ambiguous. The V gene lost 0 bases and the J gene lost 9 bases, with 20 bases spanning the gap. CDR1 is LGHNA, CDR2 YNFKEQ, per germline. The CDR3 consists of 16 residues. The CDR3 DNA follows: TGTGCCAGCAGCCAAGAAGGGCAGCGCGGTTTGTATGCCCAGTACTTC. Amino acid sequence: CASSQEGQRGLYAQYF.

Only a few counts were recorded for this clonotype. The rearrangement joins TRBV9 to TRBJ1-1; the D gene is possibly TRBD1 (5 bases). V dropped 0 bases and J dropped 5 bases, with 17 bases sitting between them. The length of the CDR3 is 16 residues. The V gene's germline CDR1 is SGDLS and CDR2 YYNGEE. The CDR3 loop reads CASSVDGGTGRTEAFF. Written as DNA, the CDR3 is TGTGCCAGCAGCGTAGATGGAGGGACGGGAAGAACTGAAGCTTTCTTT.

The rearrangement links TRBV20-1 to TRBJ1-6; tentatively, D is TRBD1 (5 bases). Trimming took off 0 bases at V and 10 bases at J, with 13 bases between the two ends. CDR1 DFQATT and CDR2 SNEGSKA come from the germline V gene (reference sequence). This CDR3 is 14 amino acids long. The CDR3 protein is CSARDDGTNSPLHF. The CDR3 DNA follows: TGCAGTGCTAGAGATGACGGGACGAACTCACCCCTCCACTTT.

This clonotype was observed a single time. V gene TRBV7-9 combines with J gene TRBJ2-7; D may be TRBD2 (5 bases). The germline V gene encodes CDR1 SEHNR and CDR2 FQNEAQ (reference sequence). This CDR3 comprises 12 residues. Between the trimmed V and J ends, which lost 1 base and 9 bases, there was a span of 10 bases. Here the CDR3 reads CASSLGSAGQYF. CDR3 DNA sequence: TGTGCCAGCAGCTTAGGTTCCGCGGGGCAGTACTTC.

A few counts support this clonotype. This chain joins TRBV4-1 and TRBJ1-4; D may be TRBD1 (6 bases). The CDR3 is 17 amino acids. V was clipped by 0 bases and J by 3 bases, with 14 bases between them. CDR1 and CDR2 from the germline V gene are MGHRA and YSYEKL. In nucleotides, the CDR3 is TGCGCCAGCAGCCAAGAGGGGGCTAAAACTGCTAATGAAAAACTGTTTTTT. Translated, it gives CASSQEGAKTANEKLFF.

The CDR3 loop reads CASVDGTFTDTQYF. In DNA, the CDR3 is TGTGCCAGCGTAGACGGGACTTTCACAGATACGCAGTATTTT. This chain connects TRBV6-2 or TRBV6-3 to TRBJ2-3, with D possibly being TRBD2 (6 bases). V lost 8 bases and J lost 2, with 14 bases in between. This CDR3 is 14 amino acids long. CDR1 and CDR2 (germline): MNHEY, SVGEGT.

The sample holds a few counts of this clonotype. The chain couples TRBV29-1 to TRBJ2-7; a weak D match, TRBD1 (5 bases). The CDR3 is 12 residues long. The ends were cut back, 3 bases at V and 3 bases at J, with 9 bases in the middle. Germline assignment: CDR1 SQVTM and CDR2 ANQGSEA. The CDR3 DNA is TGCAGCGTTGATGACAGAAACTACGAGCAGTACTTC. Translation: CSVDDRNYEQYF.

This clonotype showed up just a few times. This chain connects TRBV14 to TRBJ2-1; perhaps TRBD2 as D (7 bases). Germline loops: CDR1 SGHDN, CDR2 FVKESK. V lost 4 bases and J 8 bases, leaving 21 bases between the germline ends. There are 16 residues in the CDR3. In DNA, the CDR3 is TGTGCCAGCAGCCGCTTCGGGGGCGGGGGTACCCATGAGCAGTTCTTC. Residues: CASSRFGGGGTHEQFF.

This chain links TRBV27 with TRBJ2-5; no firm D call. V was clipped by 2 bases and J by 1 base, with 17 bases between them. Germline lookup yields CDR1 MNHEY and CDR2 SMNVEV (reference sequence). The CDR3 length is 17 residues. This chain's CDR3 is CASSLPSKGGGQETQYF. The CDR3 nucleotides are TGTGCCAGCAGTTTACCCTCGAAGGGCGGTGGCCAAGAGACCCAGTACTTC.

This chain connects TRBV28 to TRBJ2-7; D ambiguous. The germline V gene encodes CDR1 MDHEN and CDR2 SYDVKM. The V end lost 6 bases, the J end lost 5 bases, and 17 bases lay between the germline ends. The CDR3 totals 14 residues. The CDR3 sequence is CASSQIYLSHEQYF. As DNA, the CDR3 is TGTGCCAGCAGCCAAATCTACCTATCCCACGAGCAGTACTTC. Full variable domain (remainder filled in from reference TRBV28 and TRBJ2-7): DVKVTQSSRYLVKRTGEKVFLECVQDMDHENMFWYRQDPGLGLRLIYFSYDVKMKEKGDIPEGYSVSREKKERFSLILESASTNQTSMYLCASSQIYLSHEQYFGPGTRLTVT.

This clonotype was counted between two and nine times. The CDR3 loop reads CASSIEGIYNEQFF. The CDR3 DNA is TGTGCCAGCAGCATTGAGGGGATCTACAATGAGCAGTTCTTC. This rearrangement joins TRBV7-2 to TRBJ2-1; D tentatively reads TRBD1 or TRBD2 (5 bases each). V was clipped by 5 bases and J by 3 bases, with 11 bases between them. This CDR3 is built from 14 residues. CDR1 is SGHTA, CDR2 FQGNSA, per germline.